Below are 25 T cell receptor beta chains sequenced from a single sample in a study of T cell changes during pregnancy in multiple sclerosis. Sequencing was performed with immunoSEQ multiplex PCR; in TCRdb, only in-frame clones are kept and a portion is missing. The repertoire includes some 56,000 clones, 92% of them detected once, and 2.8% sits in the top ten. Sequenced material: peripheral blood, taken in the third trimester of pregnancy. The receptors here all came from a female donor in good health, enrolled as a control in a pregnancy study.

The gene calls are TRBV5-6 and TRBJ1-2; the D gene is possibly TRBD1 (6 bases). The V gene lost 0 bases and the J gene lost 3 bases, with 9 bases spanning the gap. Germline V gives CDR1 SGHDT, CDR2 YYEEEE. This CDR3 comprises 14 residues. CDR3 sequence reads: CASSLGGPHYGYTF. The CDR3 DNA reads TGTGCCAGCAGCTTGGGGGGGCCGCACTATGGCTACACCTTC.

The chain uses TRBV27 and TRBJ1-4; D unresolved. The CDR3 has 16 amino acids. V was cut by 6 bases and J by 0 bases, with 14 bases left in between. Germline loops: CDR1 MNHEY, CDR2 SMNVEV (reference sequence). CDR3 protein: CASRARLLATNEKLFF. In nucleotides, the CDR3 is TGTGCCAGCAGGGCTCGACTGTTGGCAACTAATGAAAAACTGTTTTTT. Supplemented by reference TRBV27 and TRBJ1-4, the full variable domain reads EAQVTQNPRYLITVTGKKLTVTCSQNMNHEYMSWYRQDPGLGLRQIYYSMNVEVTDKGDVPEGYKVSRKEKRNFPLILESPSPNQTSLYFCASRARLLATNEKLFFGSGTQLSVL.

The genes are TRBV29-1 and TRBJ2-7, with 11 bases matching TRBD2. The CDR3 has 14 amino acids. The germline V gene has CDR1 SQVTM and CDR2 ANQGSEA. V was clipped by 5 bases and J by 9 bases; unmatched bases: 12. In nucleotides, the CDR3 is TGCAGCGTTTATCAGACTAGCGGGAATCCTGTGCAGTACTTC. Translation: CSVYQTSGNPVQYF.

The chain uses TRBV6-6 and TRBJ2-1; 9 bases align to TRBD2. The CDR3 is made up of 16 amino acids. CDR1 is MNHNY, CDR2 SVGAGI, per germline (reference sequence). V trimming: 3 bases; J trimming: 5 bases; junction bases outside the gene matches: 8. CDR3 sequence reads: CASSYRKTSGNNEQFF. CDR3 nucleotides: TGTGCCAGCAGTTATAGGAAGACTAGCGGAAACAATGAGCAGTTCTTC.

The rearrangement joins TRBV27 to TRBJ2-3; 10 bases map to TRBD2. The germline CDR1 and CDR2 sequences are MNHEY and SMNVEV (reference sequence). Germline trimming cut 4 bases from V and 5 bases from J; bases unmatched to any gene: 9. There are 16 residues in the CDR3. CDR3 region: CASSYSGTSALDTQYF. In DNA form, the CDR3 reads TGTGCCAGCAGTTACTCCGGGACTAGCGCCTTAGATACGCAGTATTTT.

The chain has TRBV29-1 and TRBJ2-5, with a possible D match to TRBD2 (6 bases). Looked up from germline, CDR1 is SQVTM and CDR2 is ANQGSEA. The length of the CDR3 is 12 residues. The V end lost 6 bases, the J end lost 5 bases, and 13 bases lay between the germline ends. As DNA, the CDR3 is TGCAGCGTGGATATAGGAGGGGAGACCCAGTACTTC. It codes for CSVDIGGETQYF.

This clone was picked up many times. The CDR3 DNA sequence: TGTGCCAGCAGCCCTCTAGCGGGGCTGAGCTCCTACAATGAGCAGTTCTTC. This gives the protein CASSPLAGLSSYNEQFF. The J gene is TRBJ2-1, the V gene TRBV7-6; TRBD2 agrees at 9 bases. Germline CDR1 reads SGHVS; CDR2 reads FNYEAQ. The trim removed 5 bases at V and 0 bases at J, leaving 8 bases unmatched. This CDR3 region has 17 residues. Using reference TRBV7-6 and TRBJ2-1 for the parts outside the CDR3, the full variable domain is GAGVSQSPRYKVTKRGQDVALRCDPISGHVSLYWYRQALGQGPEFLTYFNYEAQQDKSGLPNDRFSAERPEGSISTLTIQRTEQRDSAMYRCASSPLAGLSSYNEQFFGPGTRLTVL.

The chain joins TRBV11-2 to TRBJ1-2, with D possibly being TRBD1 (6 bases). Germline V lookup: CDR1 SGHAT, CDR2 FQNNGV. V was trimmed by 2 bases and J by 5 bases, leaving 15 bases between them. There are 15 residues in the CDR3. The CDR3 loop is CASSLTSRGRYGYTF. The DNA for the CDR3 is TGTGCCAGCAGCTTAACTTCCAGGGGCCGTTATGGCTACACCTTC.

This clone came up once. This chain uses TRBV4-3 with TRBJ2-7; D not resolved. The germline gives CDR1 LGHNA, CDR2 YSLEER. V shed 3 bases and J shed 3 bases, with 12 bases lying between them. The CDR3 extends over 14 amino acids. The CDR3: CASSHAGANYEQYF. CDR3 nucleotides: TGCGCCAGCAGCCACGCAGGCGCTAACTACGAGCAGTACTTC.

J is TRBJ1-1 and V is TRBV6-4, with 10 bases that match TRBD1. The V segment lost 4 bases and the J segment 11 bases; nucleotides outside the gene matches: 10. Germline V gene data show CDR1 as MRHNA and CDR2 as SNTAGT. The length of the CDR3 is 14 residues. Here the CDR3 DNA reads TGTGCCAGCAGTGCCGGGACAGGGGCGACTCTGGCTTTCTTT. Translation gives CASSAGTGATLAFF.

The genes are TRBV19 and TRBJ1-1; 8 bases are a match to TRBD1. After removal of 7 bases from V and 4 bases from J, the junction contained 8 bases not matched to a gene. CDR3 length: 14 residues. Germline V lookup: CDR1 LNHDA, CDR2 SQIVND (reference sequence). The CDR3 is CASTLRGQGTEAFF. CDR3 bases: TGTGCCAGTACCCTCAGGGGGCAGGGCACTGAAGCTTTCTTT. The full variable domain, with the rest looked up from reference TRBV19 and TRBJ1-1, is DGGITQSPKYLFRKEGQNVTLSCEQNLNHDAMYWYRQDPGQGLRLIYYSQIVNDFQKGDIAEGYSVSREKKESFPLTVTSAQKNPTAFYLCASTLRGQGTEAFFGQGTRLTVV.

The DNA of the CDR3 is TGTGCCAGCTCTCCAGGTCCGGGACTAGCGGGAGTGGAGCAGTACTTC. Amino acid sequence: CASSPGPGLAGVEQYF. The gene calls are TRBV18 and TRBJ2-7; 14 positions agree with TRBD2. Germline assignment: CDR1 KGHSH and CDR2 LQKENI. CDR3 size: 16 residues. V shed 6 bases, J shed 7 bases, and the junction held 11 bases outside the gene matches.

This clone was counted once. The J gene is TRBJ2-7, the V gene TRBV28; TRBD1 matches 11 bases. The CDR3 consists of 18 residues. Looked up from germline, CDR1 is MDHEN and CDR2 is SYDVKM. After removal of 3 bases from V and 2 bases from J, the junction contained 12 bases not matched to a gene. The chain's CDR3 is CASSFVRLRDRGTYEQYF. CDR3 in DNA: TGTGCCAGCAGTTTCGTCCGCCTCCGGGACAGGGGGACCTACGAGCAGTACTTC.

V usage is TRBV4-2 and J usage is TRBJ2-1, with TRBD2 identical over 11 bases. The length of the CDR3 is 15 residues. Per germline, CDR1 LGHNA and CDR2 YNFKEQ. With 0 bases clipped from V and 6 bases from J, the junction kept 1 base outside the gene matches. The chain's CDR3 is CASSQELAGVNEQFF. The CDR3 nucleotides read TGTGCCAGCAGCCAAGAACTAGCGGGGGTCAATGAGCAGTTCTTC.

The V call is TRBV29-1, the J call TRBJ1-1; no definite D call. The CDR3 has 12 residues. The V gene lost 3 bases and the J gene lost 1 base, with 6 bases spanning the gap. Germline V gene data show CDR1 as SQVTM and CDR2 as ANQGSEA. This chain's CDR3 is CSVDPGNTEAFF. CDR3 bases: TGCAGCGTTGATCCAGGGAACACTGAAGCTTTCTTT.

This clone turned up a few times. This chain uses TRBV19 with TRBJ2-7, with TRBD1 identical over 7 bases. With 5 bases clipped from V and 0 bases from J, the junction kept 7 bases outside the gene matches. The CDR3 extends over 15 amino acids. Per germline, CDR1 LNHDA and CDR2 SQIVND (reference sequence). CDR3 region: CASSLIRDSSYEQYF. CDR3 bases: TGTGCCAGTAGTCTTATCCGGGACAGCTCCTACGAGCAGTACTTC. The variable domain in full, with the rest retrieved from reference TRBV19 and TRBJ2-7, is DGGITQSPKYLFRKEGQNVTLSCEQNLNHDAMYWYRQDPGQGLRLIYYSQIVNDFQKGDIAEGYSVSREKKESFPLTVTSAQKNPTAFYLCASSLIRDSSYEQYFGPGTRLTVT.

The rearrangement links TRBV15 to TRBJ2-1; a weak D match, TRBD2 (5 bases). V lost 4 bases to trimming and J lost 2 bases, with 15 bases between them. The length of the CDR3 is 16 residues. The germline V gene has CDR1 LNHNV and CDR2 YYDKDF (reference sequence). As DNA, the CDR3 is TGTGCCACCAGCAACCCTCTCTCGACTACCTACAATGAGCAGTTCTTC. It yields the protein CATSNPLSTTYNEQFF. Together with reference TRBV15 and TRBJ2-1, the CDR3 gives the full variable domain: DAMVIQNPRYQVTQFGKPVTLSCSQTLNHNVMYWYQQKSSQAPKLLFHYYDKDFNNEADTPDNFQSRRPNTSFCFLDIRSPGLGDTAMYLCATSNPLSTTYNEQFFGPGTRLTVL.

The chain links TRBV18 to TRBJ1-1; TRBD1 aligns across 9 bases. CDR1 and CDR2 (germline): KGHSH, LQKENI. This CDR3 region has 13 residues. V shed 6 bases, J shed 4 bases, and the junction held 3 bases outside the gene matches. DNA for the CDR3: TGTGCCAGCTCCCCGACAGGGGGCACTGAAGCTTTCTTT. As protein: CASSPTGGTEAFF.

This sequence joins TRBV29-1 and TRBJ1-4; possibly TRBD1 for D (5 bases). Trimming took 5 bases from V and 6 from J, leaving 16 bases between them. The length of the CDR3 is 14 residues. Germline V gives CDR1 SQVTM, CDR2 ANQGSEA. The CDR3 sequence is CSVFLDKGYEKLFF. Written as DNA, the CDR3 is TGCAGCGTTTTCCTTGACAAGGGGTATGAAAAACTGTTTTTT.

The chain recombines TRBV27 with TRBJ1-1; no definite D call. The CDR3 is made up of 14 amino acids. Germline loops: CDR1 MNHEY, CDR2 SMNVEV (reference sequence). The V gene lost 3 bases and the J gene lost 3 bases, with 11 bases spanning the gap. The CDR3 loop is CASSFSSTYTEAFF. CDR3 bases: TGTGCCAGCAGTTTCTCGTCGACATACACTGAAGCTTTCTTT.

The V call is TRBV11-1, the J call TRBJ2-1; a possible D gene is TRBD1 (6 bases). Germline CDR1 SGHAT, CDR2 FQDESV (reference sequence). The CDR3 consists of 15 residues. V was trimmed by 3 bases and J by 0 bases, leaving 9 bases between them. CDR3 coding DNA: TGTGCCAGCAGCTTTATGGACAGCTCCTACAATGAGCAGTTCTTC. It translates to CASSFMDSSYNEQFF.

V gene TRBV7-2 combines with J gene TRBJ2-7, with D maybe TRBD1 (5 bases). V shed 5 bases and J shed 2 bases, with 10 bases lying between them. CDR3 length: 13 amino acids. CDR1 and CDR2 from the germline V gene are SGHTA and FQGNSA. CDR3 residues: CASSPGIAYEQYF. The CDR3 coding sequence is TGTGCCAGCAGCCCAGGGATAGCCTACGAGCAGTACTTC.

V and J are TRBV2 and TRBJ1-2; 7 bases agree with TRBD1. The V gene's germline CDR1 is SNHLY and CDR2 FYNNEI. Unmatched junction bases numbered 3, after V lost 1 base and J lost 4 bases. The CDR3 consists of 14 residues. CDR3 nucleotide sequence: TGTGCCAGCAGTGAAGACGGGACAGTCTATGGCTACACCTTC. This sequence encodes CASSEDGTVYGYTF.

Here the CDR3 DNA reads TGTGCCAGCAGCCAGGGGACTAGCGGGGGCCCGGCGAACACCGGGGAGCTGTTTTTT. Protein sequence: CASSQGTSGGPANTGELFF. This chain joins TRBV13 and TRBJ2-2, with 14 bases that match TRBD2. There are 19 residues in the CDR3. Germline loops: CDR1 PRHDT, CDR2 FYEKMQ (reference sequence). The V gene end was trimmed by 5 bases and the J gene end by 0 bases; junction bases not matched to a gene: 8.

The rearrangement links TRBV6-6 to TRBJ2-3, with D tentatively TRBD2 (6 bases). Trimming left V 7 bases short and J 3 bases short, with 14 bases between. CDR1 MNHNY and CDR2 SVGAGI come from the germline V gene (reference sequence). The CDR3 is 14 residues long. CDR3 sequence (DNA): TGTGCCAGCACAGTAGCGGAATTGACAGATACGCAGTATTTT. This sequence encodes CASTVAELTDTQYF.